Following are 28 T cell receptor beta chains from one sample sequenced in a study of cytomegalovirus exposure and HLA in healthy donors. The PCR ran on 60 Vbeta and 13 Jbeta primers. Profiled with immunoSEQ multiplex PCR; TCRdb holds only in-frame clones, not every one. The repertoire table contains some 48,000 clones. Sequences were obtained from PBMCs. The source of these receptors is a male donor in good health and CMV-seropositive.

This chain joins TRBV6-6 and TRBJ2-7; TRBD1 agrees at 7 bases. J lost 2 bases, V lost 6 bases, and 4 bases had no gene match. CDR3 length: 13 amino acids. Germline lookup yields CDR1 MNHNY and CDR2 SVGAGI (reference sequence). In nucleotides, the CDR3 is TGTGCCAGCAGGCCGACAGGGCCCTACGAGCAGTACTTC. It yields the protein CASRPTGPYEQYF.

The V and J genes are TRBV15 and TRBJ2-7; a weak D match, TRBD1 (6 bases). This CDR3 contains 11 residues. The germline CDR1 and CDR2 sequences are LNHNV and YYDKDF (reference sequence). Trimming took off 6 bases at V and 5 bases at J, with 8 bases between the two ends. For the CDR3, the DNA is TGTGCCACCAGACAGGGTAACGAGCAGTACTTC. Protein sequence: CATRQGNEQYF. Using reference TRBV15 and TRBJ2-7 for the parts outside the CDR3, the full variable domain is DAMVIQNPRYQVTQFGKPVTLSCSQTLNHNVMYWYQQKSSQAPKLLFHYYDKDFNNEADTPDNFQSRRPNTSFCFLDIRSPGLGDTAMYLCATRQGNEQYFGPGTRLTVT.

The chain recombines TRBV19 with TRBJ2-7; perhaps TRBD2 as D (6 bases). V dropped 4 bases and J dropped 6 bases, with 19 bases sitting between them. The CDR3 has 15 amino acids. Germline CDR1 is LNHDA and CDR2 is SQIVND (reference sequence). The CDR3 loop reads CASSTTRGPGSEQYF. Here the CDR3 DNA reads TGTGCCAGTAGTACCACGCGGGGTCCAGGTTCCGAGCAGTACTTC.

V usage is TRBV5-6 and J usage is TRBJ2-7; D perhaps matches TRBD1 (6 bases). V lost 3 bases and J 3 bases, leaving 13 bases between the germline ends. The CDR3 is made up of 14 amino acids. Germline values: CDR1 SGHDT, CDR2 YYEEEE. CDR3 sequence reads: CASSSTGSVYEQYF. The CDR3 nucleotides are TGTGCCAGCAGCTCCACAGGGTCTGTCTACGAGCAGTACTTC.

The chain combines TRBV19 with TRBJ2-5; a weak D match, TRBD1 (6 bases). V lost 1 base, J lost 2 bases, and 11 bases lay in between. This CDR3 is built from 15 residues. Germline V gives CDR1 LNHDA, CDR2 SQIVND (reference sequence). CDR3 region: CASSIGGQSQETQYF. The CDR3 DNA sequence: TGTGCCAGTAGTATAGGCGGACAGAGTCAAGAGACCCAGTACTTC.

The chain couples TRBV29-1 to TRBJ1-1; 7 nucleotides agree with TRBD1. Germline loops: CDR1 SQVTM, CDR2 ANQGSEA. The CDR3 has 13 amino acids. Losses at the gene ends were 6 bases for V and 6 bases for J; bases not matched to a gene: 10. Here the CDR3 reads CSVVTGVGAEAFF. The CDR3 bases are TGCAGCGTGGTAACAGGGGTTGGCGCTGAAGCTTTCTTT.

The CDR3 protein is CASSWGDSSYSYEQYF. For the CDR3, the DNA is TGTGCCAGCAGCTGGGGTGACAGCTCATACTCCTACGAGCAGTACTTC. The chain joins TRBV5-6 to TRBJ2-7, with D possibly TRBD1 on 5 matching bases. Germline lookup yields CDR1 SGHDT and CDR2 YYEEEE. There are 16 residues in the CDR3. V lost 3 bases, J lost 0 bases, and 16 bases lay in between. The variable domain in full, completed from reference TRBV5-6 and TRBJ2-7, reads DAGVTQSPTHLIKTRGQQVTLRCSPKSGHDTVSWYQQALGQGPQFIFQYYEEEERQRGNFPDRFSGHQFPNYSSELNVNALLLGDSALYLCASSWGDSSYSYEQYFGPGTRLTVT.

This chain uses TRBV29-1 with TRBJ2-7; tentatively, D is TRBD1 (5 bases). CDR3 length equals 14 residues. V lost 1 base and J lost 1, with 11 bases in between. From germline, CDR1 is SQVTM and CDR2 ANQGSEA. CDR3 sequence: CSVEGERTSYEQYF. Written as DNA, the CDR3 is TGCAGCGTTGAAGGGGAAAGGACATCCTACGAGCAGTACTTC.

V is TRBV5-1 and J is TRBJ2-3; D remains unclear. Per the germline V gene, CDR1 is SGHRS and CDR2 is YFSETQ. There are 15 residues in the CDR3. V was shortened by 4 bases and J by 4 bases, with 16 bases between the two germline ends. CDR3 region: CASSPAPARADTQYF. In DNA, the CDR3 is TGCGCCAGCAGCCCCGCCCCCGCCCGGGCAGATACGCAGTATTTT.

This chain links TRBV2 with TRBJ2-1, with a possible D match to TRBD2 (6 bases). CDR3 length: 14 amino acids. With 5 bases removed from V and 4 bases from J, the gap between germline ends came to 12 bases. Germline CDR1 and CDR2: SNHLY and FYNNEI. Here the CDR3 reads CASSTSGLYNEQFF. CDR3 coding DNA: TGTGCCAGCAGTACATCGGGACTTTACAATGAGCAGTTCTTC.

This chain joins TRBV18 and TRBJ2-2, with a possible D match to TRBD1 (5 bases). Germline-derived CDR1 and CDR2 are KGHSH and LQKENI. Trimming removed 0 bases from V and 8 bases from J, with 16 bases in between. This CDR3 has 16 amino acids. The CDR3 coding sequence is TGTGCCAGCTCACCACCCGGCCGTCAGGGCTCTGGGGAGCTGTTTTTT. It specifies CASSPPGRQGSGELFF. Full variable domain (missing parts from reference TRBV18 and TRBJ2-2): NAGVMQNPRHLVRRRGQEARLRCSPMKGHSHVYWYRQLPEEGLKFMVYLQKENIIDESGMPKERFSAEFPKEGPSILRIQQVVRGDSAAYFCASSPPGRQGSGELFFGEGSRLTVL.

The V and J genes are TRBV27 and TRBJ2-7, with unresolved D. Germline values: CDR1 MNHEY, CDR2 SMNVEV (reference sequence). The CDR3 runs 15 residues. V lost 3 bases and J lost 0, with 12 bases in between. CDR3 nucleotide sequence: TGTGCCAGCAGTTTCTCGACATTCGGCTCCTACGAGCAGTACTTC. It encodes CASSFSTFGSYEQYF.

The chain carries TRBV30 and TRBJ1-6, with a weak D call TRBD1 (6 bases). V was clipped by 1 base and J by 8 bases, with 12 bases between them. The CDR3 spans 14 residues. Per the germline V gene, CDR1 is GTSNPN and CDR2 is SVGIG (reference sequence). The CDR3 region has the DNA TGTGCCTGGAGTGGGGGCAGGGGTGATTCACCCCTCCACTTT. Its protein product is CAWSGGRGDSPLHF.

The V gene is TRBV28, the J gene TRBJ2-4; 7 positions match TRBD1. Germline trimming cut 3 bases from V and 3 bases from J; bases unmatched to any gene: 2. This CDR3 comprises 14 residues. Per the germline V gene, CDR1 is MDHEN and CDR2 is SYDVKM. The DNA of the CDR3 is TGTGCCAGCAGTTTCCGGGACAGCAAAAACATTCAGTACTTC. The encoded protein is CASSFRDSKNIQYF. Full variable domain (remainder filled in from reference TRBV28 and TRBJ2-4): DVKVTQSSRYLVKRTGEKVFLECVQDMDHENMFWYRQDPGLGLRLIYFSYDVKMKEKGDIPEGYSVSREKKERFSLILESASTNQTSMYLCASSFRDSKNIQYFGAGTRLSVL.

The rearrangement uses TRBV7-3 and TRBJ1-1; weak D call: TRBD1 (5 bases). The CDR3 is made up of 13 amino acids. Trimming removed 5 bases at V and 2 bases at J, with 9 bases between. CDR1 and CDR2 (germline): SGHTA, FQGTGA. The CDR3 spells CASSVQGNTEAFF. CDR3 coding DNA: TGTGCCAGCAGCGTGCAGGGAAACACTGAAGCTTTCTTT.

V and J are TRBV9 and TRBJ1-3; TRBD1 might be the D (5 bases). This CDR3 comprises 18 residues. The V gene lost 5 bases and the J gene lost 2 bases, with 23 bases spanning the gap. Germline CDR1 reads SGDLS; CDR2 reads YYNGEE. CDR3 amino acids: CASSLQPAIGGTGNTIYF. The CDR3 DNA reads TGTGCCAGCAGTCTCCAACCCGCAATCGGGGGTACTGGAAACACCATATATTTT.

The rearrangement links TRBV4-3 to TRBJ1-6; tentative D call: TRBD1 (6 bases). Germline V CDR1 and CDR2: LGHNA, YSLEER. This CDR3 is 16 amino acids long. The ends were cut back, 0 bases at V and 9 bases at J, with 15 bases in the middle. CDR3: CASSQEQVTGASPLHF. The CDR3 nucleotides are TGCGCCAGCAGCCAAGAACAGGTGACAGGAGCTTCACCCCTCCACTTT.

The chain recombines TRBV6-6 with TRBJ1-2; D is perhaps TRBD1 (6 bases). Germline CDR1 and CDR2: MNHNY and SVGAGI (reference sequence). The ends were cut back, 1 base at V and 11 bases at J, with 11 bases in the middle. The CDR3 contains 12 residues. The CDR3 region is CASSYYREGYTF. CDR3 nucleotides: TGTGCCAGCAGTTACTACAGGGAGGGGTACACCTTC.

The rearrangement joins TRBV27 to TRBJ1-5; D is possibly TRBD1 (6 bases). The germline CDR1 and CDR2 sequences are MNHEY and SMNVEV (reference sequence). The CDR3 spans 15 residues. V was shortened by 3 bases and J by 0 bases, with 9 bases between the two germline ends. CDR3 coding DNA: TGTGCCAGCAGTTTCGAGGGGGATAGCAATCAGCCCCAGCATTTT. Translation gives CASSFEGDSNQPQHF.

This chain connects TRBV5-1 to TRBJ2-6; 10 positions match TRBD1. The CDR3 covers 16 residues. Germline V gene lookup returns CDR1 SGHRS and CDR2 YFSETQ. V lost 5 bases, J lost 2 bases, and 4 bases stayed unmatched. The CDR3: CASRPGTGAGANVLTF. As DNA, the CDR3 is TGCGCCAGCAGACCAGGGACAGGGGCTGGGGCCAACGTCCTGACTTTC.

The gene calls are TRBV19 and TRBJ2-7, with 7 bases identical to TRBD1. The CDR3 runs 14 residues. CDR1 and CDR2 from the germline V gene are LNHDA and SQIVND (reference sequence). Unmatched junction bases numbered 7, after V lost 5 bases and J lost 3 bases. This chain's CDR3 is CASSQWDSHYEQYF. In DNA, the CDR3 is TGTGCCAGTAGTCAATGGGACAGTCACTACGAGCAGTACTTC.

The CDR3 sequence: CASRATGLYEQYF. The DNA of the CDR3 is TGTGCCAGCAGGGCTACAGGGCTCTACGAGCAGTACTTC. This sequence joins TRBV28 and TRBJ2-7; TRBD1 might be the D (6 bases). Germline CDR1 and CDR2: MDHEN and SYDVKM. Trimming took 6 bases from V and 3 from J, leaving 12 bases between them. This CDR3 is 13 amino acids long.

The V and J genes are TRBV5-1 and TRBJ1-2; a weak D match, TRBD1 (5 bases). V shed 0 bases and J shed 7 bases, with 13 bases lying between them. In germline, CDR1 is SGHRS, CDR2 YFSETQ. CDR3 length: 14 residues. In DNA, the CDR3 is TGCGCCAGCAGCTTGGATGGGGGGATCGGTGGCTACACCTTC. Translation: CASSLDGGIGGYTF.

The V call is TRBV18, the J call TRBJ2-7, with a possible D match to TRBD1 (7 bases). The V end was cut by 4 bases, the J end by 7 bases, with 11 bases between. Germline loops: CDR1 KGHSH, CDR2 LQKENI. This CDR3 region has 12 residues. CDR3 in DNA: TGTGCCAGCTCACAGGGGGCGGGGGAGCAGTACTTC. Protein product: CASSQGAGEQYF.

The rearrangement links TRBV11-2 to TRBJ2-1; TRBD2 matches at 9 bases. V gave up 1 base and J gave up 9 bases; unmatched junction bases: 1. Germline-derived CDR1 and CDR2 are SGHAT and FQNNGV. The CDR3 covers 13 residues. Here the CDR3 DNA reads TGTGCCAGCAGCTTAGGAGCGGGGGGTGAGCAGTTCTTC. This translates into CASSLGAGGEQFF.

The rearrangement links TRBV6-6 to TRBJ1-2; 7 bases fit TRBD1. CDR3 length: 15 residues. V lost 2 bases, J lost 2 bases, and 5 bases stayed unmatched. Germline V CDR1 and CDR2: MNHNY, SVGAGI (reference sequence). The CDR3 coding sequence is TGTGCCAGCAGTTACCCAACAGGGGCCAACTATGGCTACACCTTC. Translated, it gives CASSYPTGANYGYTF.

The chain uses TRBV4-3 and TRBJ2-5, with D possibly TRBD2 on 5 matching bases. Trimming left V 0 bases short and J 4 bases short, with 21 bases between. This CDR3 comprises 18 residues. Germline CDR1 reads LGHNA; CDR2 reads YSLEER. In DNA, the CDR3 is TGCGCCAGCAGCCAAGAGTCCCTCCCTAGTTGGGGAGCAGAGACCCAGTACTTC. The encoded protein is CASSQESLPSWGAETQYF.

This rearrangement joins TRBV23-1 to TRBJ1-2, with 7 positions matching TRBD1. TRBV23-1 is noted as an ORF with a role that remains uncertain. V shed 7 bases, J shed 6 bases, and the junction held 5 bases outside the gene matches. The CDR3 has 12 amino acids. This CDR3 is CASIGTGDGYTF. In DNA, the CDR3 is TGCGCCAGCATAGGTACAGGGGATGGCTACACCTTC.